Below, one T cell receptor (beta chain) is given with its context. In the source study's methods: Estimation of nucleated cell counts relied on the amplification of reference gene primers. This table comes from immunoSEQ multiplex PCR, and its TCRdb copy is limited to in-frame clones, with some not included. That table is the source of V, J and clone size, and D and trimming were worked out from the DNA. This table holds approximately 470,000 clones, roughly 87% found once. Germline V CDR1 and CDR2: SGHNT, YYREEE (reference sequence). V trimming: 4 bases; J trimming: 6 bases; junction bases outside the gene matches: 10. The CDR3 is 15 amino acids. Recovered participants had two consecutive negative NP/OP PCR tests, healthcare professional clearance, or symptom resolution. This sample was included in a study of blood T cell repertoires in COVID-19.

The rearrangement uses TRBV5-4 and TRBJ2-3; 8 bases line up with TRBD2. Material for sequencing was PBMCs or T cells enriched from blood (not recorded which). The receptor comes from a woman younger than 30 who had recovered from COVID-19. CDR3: CASSGLGTRADTQYF. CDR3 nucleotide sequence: TGTGCCAGCAGCGGTCTCGGGACTAGAGCTGATACGCAGTATTTT.